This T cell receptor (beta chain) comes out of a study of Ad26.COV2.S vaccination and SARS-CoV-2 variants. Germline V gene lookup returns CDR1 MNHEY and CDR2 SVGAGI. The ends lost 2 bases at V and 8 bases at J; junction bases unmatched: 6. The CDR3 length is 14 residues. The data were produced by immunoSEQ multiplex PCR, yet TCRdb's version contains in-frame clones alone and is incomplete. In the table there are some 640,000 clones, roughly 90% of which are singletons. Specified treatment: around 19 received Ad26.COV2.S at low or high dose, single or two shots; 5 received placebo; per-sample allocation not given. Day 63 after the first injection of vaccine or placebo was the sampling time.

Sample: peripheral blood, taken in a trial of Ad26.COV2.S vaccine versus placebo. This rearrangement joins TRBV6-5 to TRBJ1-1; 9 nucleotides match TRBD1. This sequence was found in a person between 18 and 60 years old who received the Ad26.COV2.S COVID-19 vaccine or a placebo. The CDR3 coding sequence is TGTGCCAGCAGTTACGGACAGGGGCGCCGAGAAGCTTTCTTT. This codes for CASSYGQGRREAFF.